Reported below is one TCR beta chain. With 1 base removed from V and 8 bases from J, the gap between germline ends came to 5 bases. The germline V gene has CDR1 MDHEN and CDR2 SYDVKM. The CDR3 is made up of 12 amino acids. The sample originates from a study of blood T cell repertoires in COVID-19. Study at large: Donors in the United States, Italy and Spain gave samples during acute or convalescent COVID-19. Sources were T cells, B-cell-depleted T cells, or PBMCs; the material itself was cDNA or gDNA.

Profiled with immunoSEQ multiplex PCR; TCRdb holds only in-frame clones, not every one. The sample has 170,000 or so clones, 87% seen once. The sequenced material came from PBMCs or T cells enriched from blood (not recorded which). This TCR derives from a woman between 50 and 59 years old who had recovered from COVID-19. This chain links TRBV28 with TRBJ1-4, with D uncertain. The CDR3 reads CASSLLEEKLFF. DNA for the CDR3: TGTGCCAGCAGTTTATTAGAGGAAAAACTGTTTTTT.